The 7 T cell receptor beta chains below come from one sample, sequenced in a study of T cell changes during pregnancy in multiple sclerosis. Method: immunoSEQ multiplex PCR; TCRdb's copy keeps in-frame clones and lacks some. The sample contains 50,000 to 65,000 clones, about 92% of which appear only once. This material consisted of peripheral blood, taken in the third trimester of pregnancy. The receptor set was obtained from a female donor in good health, enrolled as a control in a pregnancy study.

The rearrangement uses TRBV2 and TRBJ2-7, with TRBD2 identical over 9 bases. V was pared by 7 bases and J by 2 bases, with 6 bases of the junction left unmatched. Germline lookup yields CDR1 SNHLY and CDR2 FYNNEI. The CDR3 runs to 14 residues. The CDR3 region has the DNA TGTGCCAGCAACCCTAGCGGGGTCCCCTACGAGCAGTACTTC. Its protein product is CASNPSGVPYEQYF.

The table lists this clone with a count of one. CDR3 protein: CASRETGALSTIYF. The CDR3 DNA reads as TGTGCCAGCAGGGAAACGGGAGCCCTAAGCACCATATATTTT. The chain combines TRBV7-9 with TRBJ1-3; D is unclear. Trimming took off 6 bases at V and 9 bases at J, with 18 bases between the two ends. This CDR3 comprises 14 residues. Germline loops: CDR1 SEHNR, CDR2 FQNEAQ (reference sequence). Full variable domain (rest looked up from reference TRBV7-9 and TRBJ1-3): DTGVSQNPRHKITKRGQNVTFRCDPISEHNRLYWYRQTLGQGPEFLTYFQNEAQLEKSRLLSDRFSAERPKGSFSTLEIQRTEQGDSAMYLCASRETGALSTIYFGEGSWLTVV.

This chain joins TRBV6-5 and TRBJ1-6; 11 positions agree with TRBD1. V shed 10 bases and J 8 bases; nucleotides not matched to a gene: 7. Germline CDR1 MNHEY, CDR2 SVGAGI. CDR3 length: 14 amino acids. CDR3 sequence reads: CATLGQGAYSPLHF. The CDR3 bases are TGTGCCACTCTCGGACAGGGGGCGTATTCACCCCTCCACTTT.

This sequence joins TRBV7-2 and TRBJ2-7; the D is unclear. This CDR3 has 13 amino acids. The germline V gene encodes CDR1 SGHTA and CDR2 FQGNSA. Trimming shortened V by 3 bases and J by 1 base, and 7 bases separated the two germline ends. CDR3 bases: TGTGCCAGCAGCTTTGGGCAGTCCTACGAGCAGTACTTC. Its translation: CASSFGQSYEQYF.

J is TRBJ1-5 and V is TRBV25-1, with D tentatively TRBD1 (6 bases). V lost 6 bases and J 4 bases, leaving 13 bases between the germline ends. Germline CDR1 MGHDK, CDR2 SYGVNS. The CDR3 totals 14 residues. In nucleotides, the CDR3 is TGTGCCAGCAGAGATGCAGGGGCGAATCAGCCCCAGCATTTT. Translated, it gives CASRDAGANQPQHF.

The chain joins TRBV18 to TRBJ2-1; perhaps TRBD1 as D (6 bases). Germline assignment: CDR1 KGHSH and CDR2 LQKENI. This CDR3 contains 15 residues. V dropped 3 bases and J dropped 4 bases, with 13 bases sitting between them. As DNA, the CDR3 is TGTGCCAGCTCACCGGCAAGGGGGTGGTACAATGAGCAGTTCTTC. Protein sequence: CASSPARGWYNEQFF.

This clone was seen a few times. In DNA, the CDR3 is TGTGCCAGCAGCGTAGCGTATCAGGGCTTCTCTGGGGCCAACGTCCTGACTTTC. The encoded protein is CASSVAYQGFSGANVLTF. V is TRBV9 and J is TRBJ2-6, with D possibly being TRBD1 (5 bases). The CDR3 runs to 18 residues. The V end was cut by 0 bases, the J end by 0 bases, with 13 bases between. CDR1 SGDLS and CDR2 YYNGEE come from the germline V gene.